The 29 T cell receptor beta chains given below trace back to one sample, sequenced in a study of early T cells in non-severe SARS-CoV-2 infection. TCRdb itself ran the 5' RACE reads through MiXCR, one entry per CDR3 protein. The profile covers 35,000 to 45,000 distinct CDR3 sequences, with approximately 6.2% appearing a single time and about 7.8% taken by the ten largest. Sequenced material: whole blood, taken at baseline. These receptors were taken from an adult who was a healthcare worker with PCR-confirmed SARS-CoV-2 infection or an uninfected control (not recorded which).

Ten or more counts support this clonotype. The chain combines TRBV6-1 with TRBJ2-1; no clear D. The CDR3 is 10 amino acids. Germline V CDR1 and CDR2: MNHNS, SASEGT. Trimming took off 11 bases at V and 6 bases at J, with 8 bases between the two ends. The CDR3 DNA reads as TGTGCCTGTGTGAGCAATGAGCAGTTCTTC. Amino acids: CACVSNEQFF.

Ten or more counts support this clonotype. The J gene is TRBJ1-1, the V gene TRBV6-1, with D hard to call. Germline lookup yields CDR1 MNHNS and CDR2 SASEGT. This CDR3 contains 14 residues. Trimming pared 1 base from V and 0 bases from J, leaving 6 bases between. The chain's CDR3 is CASSEVSMNTEAFF. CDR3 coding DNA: TGTGCCAGCAGTGAAGTCAGCATGAACACTGAAGCTTTCTTT.

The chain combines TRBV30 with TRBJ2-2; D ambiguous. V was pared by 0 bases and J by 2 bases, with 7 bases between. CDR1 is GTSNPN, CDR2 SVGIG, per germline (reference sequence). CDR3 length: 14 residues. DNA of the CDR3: TGTGCCTGGAGTGTAACTGGCAACACCGGGGAGCTGTTTTTT. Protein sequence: CAWSVTGNTGELFF.

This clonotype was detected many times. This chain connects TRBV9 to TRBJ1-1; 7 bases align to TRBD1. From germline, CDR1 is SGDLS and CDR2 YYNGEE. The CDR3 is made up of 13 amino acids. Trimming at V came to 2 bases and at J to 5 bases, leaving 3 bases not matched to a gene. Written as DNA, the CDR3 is TGTGCCAGCAGCGTGACAGGGAAAACTGAAGCTTTCTTT. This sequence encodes CASSVTGKTEAFF.

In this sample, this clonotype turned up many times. As DNA, the CDR3 is TGTGCCAGCAGCTCCTACGGGACAGAAGCAACCCTAGCCAAAAACATTCAGTACTTC. It is translated as CASSSYGTEATLAKNIQYF. The gene calls are TRBV7-8 and TRBJ2-4, with 7 bases identical to TRBD1. CDR3 length equals 19 residues. Germline CDR1 is SGHVS and CDR2 is FQNEAQ. J gave up 0 bases and V 4 bases, and 15 bases lay outside the gene matches.

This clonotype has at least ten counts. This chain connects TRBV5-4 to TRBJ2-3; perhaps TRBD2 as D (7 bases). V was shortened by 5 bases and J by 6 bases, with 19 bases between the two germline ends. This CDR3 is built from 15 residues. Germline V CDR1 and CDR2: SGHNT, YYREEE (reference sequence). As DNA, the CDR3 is TGTGCCAGCAGGGTTGGCATACAGGGAGGGGATACGCAGTATTTT. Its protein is CASRVGIQGGDTQYF.

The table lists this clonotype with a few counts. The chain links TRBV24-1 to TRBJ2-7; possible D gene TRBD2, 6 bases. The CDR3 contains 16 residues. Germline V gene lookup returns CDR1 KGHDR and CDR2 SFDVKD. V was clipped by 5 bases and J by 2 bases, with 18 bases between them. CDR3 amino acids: CATSARDSPNPYEQYF. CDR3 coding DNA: TGTGCCACCAGTGCCCGGGACTCTCCAAATCCCTACGAGCAGTACTTC.

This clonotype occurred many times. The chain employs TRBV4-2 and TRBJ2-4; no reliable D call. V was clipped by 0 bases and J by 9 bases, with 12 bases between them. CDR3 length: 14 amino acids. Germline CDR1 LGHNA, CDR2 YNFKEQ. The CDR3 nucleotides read TGTGCCAGCAGCCAAGAAACGGTATCGGGCATTCAGTACTTC. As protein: CASSQETVSGIQYF.

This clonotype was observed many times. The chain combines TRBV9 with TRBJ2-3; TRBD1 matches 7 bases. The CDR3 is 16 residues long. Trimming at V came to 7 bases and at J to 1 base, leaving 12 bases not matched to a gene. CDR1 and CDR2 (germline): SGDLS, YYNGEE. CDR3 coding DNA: TGTGCCAGCGCCATAGAAGGAACAGGGGGCACAGATACGCAGTATTTT. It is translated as CASAIEGTGGTDTQYF.

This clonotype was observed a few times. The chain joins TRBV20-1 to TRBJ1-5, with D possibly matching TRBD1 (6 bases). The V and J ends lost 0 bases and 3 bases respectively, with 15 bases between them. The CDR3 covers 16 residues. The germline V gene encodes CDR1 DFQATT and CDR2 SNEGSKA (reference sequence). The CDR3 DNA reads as TGCAGTGCTAGAGAATCGACAGGTGTATACAATCAGCCCCAGCATTTT. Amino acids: CSARESTGVYNQPQHF.

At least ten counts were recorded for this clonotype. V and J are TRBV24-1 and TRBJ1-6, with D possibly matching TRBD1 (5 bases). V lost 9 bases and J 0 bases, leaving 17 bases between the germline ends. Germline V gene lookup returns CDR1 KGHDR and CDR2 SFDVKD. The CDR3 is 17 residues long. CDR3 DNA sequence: TGTGCCACCGGGGGGGACCCCGGATTCTCCTATAATTCACCCCTCCACTTT. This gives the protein CATGGDPGFSYNSPLHF.

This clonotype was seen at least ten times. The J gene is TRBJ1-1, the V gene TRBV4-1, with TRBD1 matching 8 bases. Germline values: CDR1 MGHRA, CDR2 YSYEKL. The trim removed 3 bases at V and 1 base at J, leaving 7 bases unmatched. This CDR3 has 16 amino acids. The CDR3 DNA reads TGCGCCAGCAGCCAGGATCTTGACAGGGGGAACACTGAAGCTTTCTTT. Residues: CASSQDLDRGNTEAFF.

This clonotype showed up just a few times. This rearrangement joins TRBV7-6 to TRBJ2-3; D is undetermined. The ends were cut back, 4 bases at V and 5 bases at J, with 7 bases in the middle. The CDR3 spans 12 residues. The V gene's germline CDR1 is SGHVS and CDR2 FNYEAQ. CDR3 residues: CASSSTGDTQYF. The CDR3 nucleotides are TGTGCCAGCAGCTCGACTGGAGATACGCAGTATTTT. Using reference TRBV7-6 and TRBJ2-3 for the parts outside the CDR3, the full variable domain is GAGVSQSPRYKVTKRGQDVALRCDPISGHVSLYWYRQALGQGPEFLTYFNYEAQQDKSGLPNDRFSAERPEGSISTLTIQRTEQRDSAMYRCASSSTGDTQYFGPGTRLTVL.

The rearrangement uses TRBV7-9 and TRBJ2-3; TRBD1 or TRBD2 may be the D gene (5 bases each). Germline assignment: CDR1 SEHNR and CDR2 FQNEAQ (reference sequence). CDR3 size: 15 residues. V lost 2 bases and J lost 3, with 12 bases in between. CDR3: CASSLIRGATDTQYF. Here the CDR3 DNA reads TGTGCCAGCAGCTTAATCCGAGGGGCTACAGATACGCAGTATTTT.

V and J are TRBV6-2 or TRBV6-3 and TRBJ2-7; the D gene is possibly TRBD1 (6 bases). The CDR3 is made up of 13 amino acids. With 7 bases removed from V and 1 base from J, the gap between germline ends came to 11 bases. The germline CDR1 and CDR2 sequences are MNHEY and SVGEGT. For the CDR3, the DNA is TGTGCCAGCACAAAGACAGGATCCTACGAGCAGTACTTC. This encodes CASTKTGSYEQYF.

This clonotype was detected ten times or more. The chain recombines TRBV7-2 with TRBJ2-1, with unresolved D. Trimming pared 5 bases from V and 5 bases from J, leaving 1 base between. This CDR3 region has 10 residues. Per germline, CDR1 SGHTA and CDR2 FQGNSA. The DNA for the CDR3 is TGTGCCAGCAGCGACAATGAGCAGTTCTTC. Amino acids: CASSDNEQFF.

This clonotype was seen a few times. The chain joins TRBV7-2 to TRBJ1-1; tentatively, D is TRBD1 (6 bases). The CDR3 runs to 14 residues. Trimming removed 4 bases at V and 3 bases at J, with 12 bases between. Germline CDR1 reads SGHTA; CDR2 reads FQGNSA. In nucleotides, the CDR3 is TGTGCCAGCAGCTCCTACAGGGCTCACACTGAAGCTTTCTTT. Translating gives CASSSYRAHTEAFF.

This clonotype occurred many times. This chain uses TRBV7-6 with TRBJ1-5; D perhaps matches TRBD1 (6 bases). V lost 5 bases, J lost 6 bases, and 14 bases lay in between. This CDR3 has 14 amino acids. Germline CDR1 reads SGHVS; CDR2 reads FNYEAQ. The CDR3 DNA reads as TGTGCCAGCAGCCCGACCTCAGGGGTTCAGCCCCAGCATTTT. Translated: CASSPTSGVQPQHF.

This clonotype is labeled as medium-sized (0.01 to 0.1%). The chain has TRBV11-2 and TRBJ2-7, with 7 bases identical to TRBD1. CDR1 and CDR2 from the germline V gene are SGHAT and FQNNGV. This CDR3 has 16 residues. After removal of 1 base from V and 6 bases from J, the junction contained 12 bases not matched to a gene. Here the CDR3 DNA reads TGTGCCAGCAGCTTAGGCAGTAGGCAGGGGGTCGGCGAGCAGTACTTC. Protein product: CASSLGSRQGVGEQYF.

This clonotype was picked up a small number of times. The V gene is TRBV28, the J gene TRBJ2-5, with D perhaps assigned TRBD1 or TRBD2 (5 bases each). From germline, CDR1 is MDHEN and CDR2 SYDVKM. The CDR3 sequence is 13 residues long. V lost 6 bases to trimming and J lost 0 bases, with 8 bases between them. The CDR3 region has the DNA TGTGCCAGCAGCCCGGGACACCAAGAGACCCAGTACTTC. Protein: CASSPGHQETQYF.

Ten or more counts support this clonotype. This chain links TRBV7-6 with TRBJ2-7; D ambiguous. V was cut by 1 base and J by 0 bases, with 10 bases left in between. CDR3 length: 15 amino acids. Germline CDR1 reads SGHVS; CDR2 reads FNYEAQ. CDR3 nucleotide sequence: TGTGCCAGCAGCTTAGAGATGACGAGCTCCTACGAGCAGTACTTC. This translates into CASSLEMTSSYEQYF.

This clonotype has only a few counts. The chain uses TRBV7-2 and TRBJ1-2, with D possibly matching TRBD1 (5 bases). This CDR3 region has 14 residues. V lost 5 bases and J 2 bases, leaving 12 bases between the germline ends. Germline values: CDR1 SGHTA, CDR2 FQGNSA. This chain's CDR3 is CASSPMTANYGYTF. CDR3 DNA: TGTGCCAGCAGCCCTATGACAGCAAACTATGGCTACACCTTC.

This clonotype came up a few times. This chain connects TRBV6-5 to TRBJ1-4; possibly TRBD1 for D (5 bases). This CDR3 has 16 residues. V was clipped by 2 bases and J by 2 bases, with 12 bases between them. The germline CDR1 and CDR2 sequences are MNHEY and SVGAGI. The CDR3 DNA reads TGTGCCAGCAGTTACGCCTTAGGGACCACTAATGAAAAACTGTTTTTT. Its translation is CASSYALGTTNEKLFF.

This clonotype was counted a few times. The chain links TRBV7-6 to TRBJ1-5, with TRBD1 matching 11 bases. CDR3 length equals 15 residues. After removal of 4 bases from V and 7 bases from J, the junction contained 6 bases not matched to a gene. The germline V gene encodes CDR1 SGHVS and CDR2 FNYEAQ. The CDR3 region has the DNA TGTGCCAGCAGCTCGGGGACAGGGGGTCAGCAGCCCCAGCATTTT. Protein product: CASSSGTGGQQPQHF.

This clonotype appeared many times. DNA for the CDR3: TGTGCCAGCAGTTACTATTTCAATCAGCCCCAGCATTTT. Translating it yields CASSYYFNQPQHF. The chain recombines TRBV6-2 or TRBV6-3 with TRBJ1-5; D is ambiguous. V gave up 1 base and J gave up 3 bases, with 4 bases separating them. CDR1 and CDR2 from the germline V gene are MNHEY and SVGEGT. The CDR3 has 13 residues.

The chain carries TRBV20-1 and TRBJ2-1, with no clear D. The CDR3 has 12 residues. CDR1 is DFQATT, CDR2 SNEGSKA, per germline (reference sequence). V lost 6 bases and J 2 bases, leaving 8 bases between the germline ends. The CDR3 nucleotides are TGCAGTGCCCCGACCACCTACAATGAGCAGTTCTTC. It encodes CSAPTTYNEQFF.

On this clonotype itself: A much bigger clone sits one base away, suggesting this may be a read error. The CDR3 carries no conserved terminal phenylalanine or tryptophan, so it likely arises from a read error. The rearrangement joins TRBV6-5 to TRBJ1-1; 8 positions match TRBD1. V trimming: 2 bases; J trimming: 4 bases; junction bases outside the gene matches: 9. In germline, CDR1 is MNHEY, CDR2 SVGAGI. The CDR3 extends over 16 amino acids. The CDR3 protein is CASSYGTGGVGTEAFS. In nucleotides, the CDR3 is TGTGCCAGCAGTTACGGTACAGGGGGAGTGGGCACTGAAGCTTTCTCT.

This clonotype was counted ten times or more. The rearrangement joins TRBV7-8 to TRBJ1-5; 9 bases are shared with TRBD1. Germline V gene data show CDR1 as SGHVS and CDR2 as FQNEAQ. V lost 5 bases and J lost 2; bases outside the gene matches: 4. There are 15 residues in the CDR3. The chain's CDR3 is CASSNRDRGNQPQHF. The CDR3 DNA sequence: TGTGCCAGCAGCAACCGGGACAGGGGCAATCAGCCCCAGCATTTT.

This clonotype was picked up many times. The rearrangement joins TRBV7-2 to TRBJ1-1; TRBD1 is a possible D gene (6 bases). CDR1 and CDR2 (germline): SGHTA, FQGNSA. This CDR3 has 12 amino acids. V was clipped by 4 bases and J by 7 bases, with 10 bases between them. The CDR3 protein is CASSSYRDEAFF. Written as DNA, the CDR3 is TGTGCCAGCAGCTCCTACAGGGATGAAGCTTTCTTT. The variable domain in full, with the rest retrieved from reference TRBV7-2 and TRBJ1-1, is GAGVSQSPSNKVTEKGKDVELRCDPISGHTALYWYRQSLGQGLEFLIYFQGNSAPDKSGLPSDRFSAERTGGSVSTLTIQRTQQEDSAVYLCASSSYRDEAFFGQGTRLTVV.